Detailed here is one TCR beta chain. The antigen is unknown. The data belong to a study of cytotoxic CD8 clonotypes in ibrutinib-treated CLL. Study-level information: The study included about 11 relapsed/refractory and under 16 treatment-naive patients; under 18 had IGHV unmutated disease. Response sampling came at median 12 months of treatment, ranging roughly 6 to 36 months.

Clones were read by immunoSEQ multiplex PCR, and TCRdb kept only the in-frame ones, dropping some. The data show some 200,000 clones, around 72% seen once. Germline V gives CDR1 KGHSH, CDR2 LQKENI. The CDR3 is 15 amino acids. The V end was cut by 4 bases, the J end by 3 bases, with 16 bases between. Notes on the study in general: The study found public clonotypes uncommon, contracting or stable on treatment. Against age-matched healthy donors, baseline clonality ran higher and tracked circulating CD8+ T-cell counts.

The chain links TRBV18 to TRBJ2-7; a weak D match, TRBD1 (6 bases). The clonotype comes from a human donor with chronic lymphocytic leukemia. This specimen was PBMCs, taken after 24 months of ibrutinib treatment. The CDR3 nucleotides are TGTGCCAGCTCACGAATCACGGGACAAAGCTACGAGCAGTACTTC. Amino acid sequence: CASSRITGQSYEQYF.